The 24 T cell receptor beta chains in this list originate from one sample, sequenced in a study of PD-L1 blockade in urothelial cancer. Data came from immunoSEQ multiplex PCR; TCRdb stores just in-frame clones and leaves some out. Found here are 50,000 to 65,000 clones, around 84% of them singletons; the top ten hold 2.5% to 3%. Sequencing was performed on PBMCs, taken around atezolizumab (anti-PD-L1) treatment. These receptors originate from a man aged 45-60 years with urothelial cancer.

The CDR3 bases are TGTGCCTGGGACAGAAATAATTCACCCCTCCACTTT. This gives the protein CAWDRNNSPLHF. The chain combines TRBV30 with TRBJ1-6; a weak D match, TRBD1 (5 bases). The CDR3 covers 12 residues. Trimming removed 5 bases from V and 5 bases from J, with 7 bases in between. CDR1 and CDR2 from the germline V gene are GTSNPN and SVGIG (reference sequence).

The chain has TRBV7-3 and TRBJ2-5, with TRBD2 matching over 9 bases. Germline V CDR1 and CDR2: SGHTA, FQGTGA. V trimming: 2 bases; J trimming: 2 bases; junction bases outside the gene matches: 15. The CDR3 has 19 residues. CDR3 in amino acids: CASSLGSLGTSFGQETQYF. The CDR3, as DNA: TGTGCCAGCAGCTTAGGTTCTCTCGGGACTAGCTTCGGGCAAGAGACCCAGTACTTC.

The gene calls are TRBV5-1 and TRBJ2-1, with 7 positions matching TRBD1. Germline values: CDR1 SGHRS, CDR2 YFSETQ. J was trimmed by 6 bases and V by 3 bases; bases with no gene match: 9. CDR3 length: 15 amino acids. The CDR3 here is CASSYQTGDINEQFF. The CDR3 coding sequence is TGCGCCAGCAGCTATCAAACAGGGGATATCAATGAGCAGTTCTTC.

The V gene is TRBV9, the J gene TRBJ1-4; D ambiguous. V dropped 1 base and J dropped 3 bases, with 16 bases sitting between them. This CDR3 has 17 amino acids. CDR1 SGDLS and CDR2 YYNGEE come from the germline V gene. DNA of the CDR3: TGTGCCAGCAGCGTAAACCCTGGGCCGAGACCTAATGAAAAACTGTTTTTT. Protein product: CASSVNPGPRPNEKLFF.

DNA for the CDR3: TGTGCCAGCGGGACTCGCGGGGACACCGGGGAGCTGTTTTTT. This codes for CASGTRGDTGELFF. V and J are TRBV7-9 and TRBJ2-2, with a weak D call TRBD2 (6 bases). This CDR3 is built from 14 residues. V was trimmed by 8 bases and J by 3 bases, leaving 13 bases between them. CDR1 is SEHNR, CDR2 FQNEAQ, per germline (reference sequence).

The chain joins TRBV19 to TRBJ2-5, with TRBD2 as a possible D gene (8 bases). CDR3 length: 15 amino acids. Per the germline V gene, CDR1 is LNHDA and CDR2 is SQIVND (reference sequence). V lost 6 bases, J lost 9 bases, and 23 bases lay in between. CDR3 sequence: CASSSGTVRAGAQYF. CDR3 DNA sequence: TGTGCCAGTAGCTCCGGGACAGTGAGAGCGGGGGCCCAGTACTTC.

The V call is TRBV2, the J call TRBJ1-4; 9 bases are shared with TRBD1. Per germline, CDR1 SNHLY and CDR2 FYNNEI. CDR3 length: 17 amino acids. V shed 5 bases and J 5 bases; nucleotides not matched to a gene: 12. CDR3 in amino acids: CASSLRTGAGANEKLFF. The CDR3 nucleotides are TGTGCCAGCAGTCTGCGGACAGGGGCGGGGGCGAATGAAAAACTGTTTTTT.

This clone showed up just once. This chain uses TRBV2 with TRBJ1-4; possible D gene TRBD1, 5 bases. CDR3 length equals 13 residues. Trimming took off 6 bases at V and 7 bases at J, with 12 bases between the two ends. Germline CDR1 SNHLY, CDR2 FYNNEI. The CDR3, as DNA: TGTGCCAGCAGCCTCGGGGGGTTTGAAAAACTGTTTTTT. Translated, it gives CASSLGGFEKLFF.

V and J are TRBV5-1 and TRBJ1-1, with D possibly matching TRBD1 (5 bases). The CDR3 length is 14 residues. Germline V CDR1 and CDR2: SGHRS, YFSETQ. With 4 bases removed from V and 6 bases from J, the gap between germline ends came to 16 bases. CDR3 sequence reads: CASSQGGAQAEAFF. The CDR3 coding sequence is TGCGCCAGCAGCCAGGGCGGGGCACAGGCTGAAGCTTTCTTT.

CDR3 nucleotide sequence: TGTGCCAGCACATCCAGCGAAAGCTACACCTTC. Protein product: CASTSSESYTF. The rearrangement uses TRBV6-6 and TRBJ1-2, with no clear D. Trimming cost V 7 bases and J 9 bases, with 12 bases left between them. The germline CDR1 and CDR2 sequences are MNHNY and SVGAGI (reference sequence). The CDR3 has 11 amino acids.

The J gene is TRBJ2-1, the V gene TRBV20-1; D perhaps matches TRBD2 (6 bases). V gave up 6 bases and J gave up 7 bases, with 10 bases separating them. The germline V gene has CDR1 DFQATT and CDR2 SNEGSKA (reference sequence). CDR3 size: 11 residues. CDR3 bases: TGCAGTGCCAGACTAGTGAATGAGCAGTTCTTC. Translated, it gives CSARLVNEQFF.

The V and J genes are TRBV29-1 and TRBJ2-7, with D possibly matching TRBD2 (5 bases). There are 12 residues in the CDR3. V lost 7 bases and J 3 bases, leaving 13 bases between the germline ends. Per germline, CDR1 SQVTM and CDR2 ANQGSEA. The CDR3 reads CSALSGSYEQYF. The CDR3 DNA is TGCAGCGCCTTGAGTGGGAGCTACGAGCAGTACTTC.

The CDR3, as DNA: TGTGCCAGCAGTCCCTATGACAGACTCTACGAGCAGTACTTC. Protein: CASSPYDRLYEQYF. J is TRBJ2-7 and V is TRBV28; the D gene is possibly TRBD1 (5 bases). CDR3 length equals 14 residues. The V gene lost 5 bases and the J gene lost 3 bases, with 14 bases spanning the gap. Per germline, CDR1 MDHEN and CDR2 SYDVKM.

This clone was picked up one time. The chain is built from TRBV11-2 and TRBJ2-3, with 8 bases aligning to TRBD2. This CDR3 region has 16 residues. CDR1 and CDR2 (germline): SGHAT, FQNNGV. V lost 5 bases, J lost 3 bases, and 10 bases stayed unmatched. The CDR3 reads CASSPGGGSRTDTQYF. Written as DNA, the CDR3 is TGTGCCAGCAGCCCCGGGGGGGGGTCAAGGACAGATACGCAGTATTTT.

The chain uses TRBV2 and TRBJ2-7, with TRBD2 as a possible D gene (5 bases). The CDR3 length is 13 residues. Between the trimmed V and J ends, which lost 6 bases and 5 bases, there was a span of 14 bases. Germline CDR1 is SNHLY and CDR2 is FYNNEI. The CDR3 is CASSKGLRNEQYF. The CDR3 nucleotides read TGTGCCAGCAGCAAAGGACTCCGCAACGAGCAGTACTTC.

This chain uses TRBV4-2 with TRBJ2-7; 11 nucleotides align to TRBD2. Germline V CDR1 and CDR2: LGHNA, YNFKEQ. With 1 base clipped from V and 0 bases from J, the junction kept 8 bases outside the gene matches. CDR3 length: 18 amino acids. The CDR3 sequence: CASSQGASGRTRSYEQYF. For the CDR3, the DNA is TGTGCCAGCAGCCAAGGGGCTAGCGGGAGGACGCGCTCCTACGAGCAGTACTTC.

DNA of the CDR3: TGTGCCAGCAGCTACGACATAGGACAGGGGAGCCCTGAAGCTTTCTTT. Translated, it gives CASSYDIGQGSPEAFF. The V call is TRBV7-9, the J call TRBJ1-1; the match to TRBD1 covers 9 bases. This CDR3 region has 16 residues. The junction had 12 bases not matched to a gene; V was cut back by 4 bases and J by 6 bases. Germline V gene data show CDR1 as SEHNR and CDR2 as FQNEAQ (reference sequence).

The rearrangement joins TRBV28 to TRBJ2-2; 8 bases are shared with TRBD2. The CDR3 totals 16 residues. V shed 6 bases, J shed 3 bases, and the junction held 9 bases outside the gene matches. Germline assignment: CDR1 MDHEN and CDR2 SYDVKM. This CDR3 reads CASRPSGPEDTGELFF. As DNA, the CDR3 is TGTGCCAGCAGACCTAGCGGGCCCGAGGACACCGGGGAGCTGTTTTTT. Drawing the rest from reference TRBV28 and TRBJ2-2, the complete variable domain is DVKVTQSSRYLVKRTGEKVFLECVQDMDHENMFWYRQDPGLGLRLIYFSYDVKMKEKGDIPEGYSVSREKKERFSLILESASTNQTSMYLCASRPSGPEDTGELFFGEGSRLTVL.

The CDR3 here is CASRNTYRGFF. CDR3 DNA sequence: TGTGCCAGCAGAAATACCTACCGGGGTTTCTTT. The chain joins TRBV6-1 to TRBJ1-1; D is unclear. CDR3 length: 11 residues. CDR1 and CDR2 from the germline V gene are MNHNS and SASEGT. The V and J ends lost 6 bases and 13 bases respectively, with 15 bases between them.

This clone was detected once. This sequence joins TRBV14 and TRBJ2-5, with 7 bases fitting TRBD1. This CDR3 has 14 amino acids. V shed 8 bases and J 2 bases; nucleotides not matched to a gene: 8. CDR1 is SGHDN, CDR2 FVKESK, per germline. The CDR3 region is CASGDRDRQETQYF. The CDR3 DNA is TGTGCCAGCGGAGACAGGGACCGACAAGAGACCCAGTACTTC.

This rearrangement joins TRBV6-4 to TRBJ1-1; D is ambiguous. The CDR3 spans 14 residues. V shed 0 bases and J shed 4 bases, with 9 bases lying between them. Germline CDR1 and CDR2: MRHNA and SNTAGT. CDR3 in DNA: TGTGCCAGCAGTGACTCGTTTAAATCCACTGAAGCTTTCTTT. Translation: CASSDSFKSTEAFF.

The gene calls are TRBV7-2 and TRBJ2-1; D might be TRBD2 (6 bases). Germline CDR1 SGHTA, CDR2 FQGNSA. Trimming left V 4 bases short and J 14 bases short, with 18 bases between. This CDR3 is built from 13 residues. CDR3 coding DNA: TGTGCCAGCAGCTCTGCGGAGGGACGTTATGAGTTCTTC. Amino acids: CASSSAEGRYEFF.

The chain links TRBV18 to TRBJ1-4; maybe TRBD1 (5 bases). This CDR3 spans 14 amino acids. V lost 2 bases and J lost 6, with 10 bases in between. CDR1 and CDR2 (germline): KGHSH, LQKENI. DNA of the CDR3: TGTGCCAGCTCACCAGGCGGGGCGGATGAAAAACTGTTTTTT. Translating gives CASSPGGADEKLFF.

J is TRBJ2-2 and V is TRBV28; TRBD2 is a possible D gene (7 bases). Looked up from germline, CDR1 is MDHEN and CDR2 is SYDVKM. Trimming left V 2 bases short and J 0 bases short, with 10 bases between. CDR3 length equals 16 residues. CDR3 DNA sequence: TGTGCCAGCAGTTTAAGGGGGAGGGCGAACACCGGGGAGCTGTTTTTT. Translated, it gives CASSLRGRANTGELFF.